The 9 T cell receptor beta chains below come from one sample, sequenced in a study of blood T cell repertoires in COVID-19. Only in-frame clones appear in the TCRdb table, and some are missing; sequencing was by immunoSEQ multiplex PCR. The sample lists 230,000 or so clones; more than 65% were seen once. The sequencing input was peripheral blood. These TCRs come from a man in his forties or fifties who had recovered from COVID-19.

The V gene is TRBV3-1 (or the pseudogene TRBV3-2), the J gene TRBJ1-6; TRBD1 might be the D (6 bases). V was trimmed by 2 bases and J by 8 bases, leaving 13 bases between them. CDR1 and CDR2 from the germline V gene are LGHDT and YNNKEL (reference sequence). The CDR3 is 15 residues long. Here the CDR3 reads CASSQYHRADSPLHF. The CDR3 DNA sequence: TGTGCCAGCAGCCAATATCACAGGGCGGATTCACCCCTCCACTTT.

This chain joins TRBV2 and TRBJ2-5; the D gene is possibly TRBD1 (5 bases). V lost 8 bases to trimming and J lost 4 bases, with 11 bases between them. Germline assignment: CDR1 SNHLY and CDR2 FYNNEI. The CDR3 is 12 amino acids. The CDR3 protein is CASSGQGETQYF. Here the CDR3 DNA reads TGTGCCAGCTCTGGGCAGGGAGAGACCCAGTACTTC.

V gene TRBV6-4 combines with J gene TRBJ1-4; D is uncertain. The ends were cut back, 5 bases at V and 9 bases at J, with 4 bases in the middle. The CDR3 has 10 residues. Germline V gene sequence: CDR1 MRHNA, CDR2 SNTAGT. CDR3 coding DNA: TGTGCCAGCAGTTCAAAAAAACTGTTTTTT. Its translation is CASSSKKLFF.

The chain uses TRBV3-1 (or the pseudogene TRBV3-2) and TRBJ2-3; D is undetermined. Trimming removed 0 bases at V and 2 bases at J, with 12 bases between. This CDR3 has 16 amino acids. The germline gives CDR1 LGHDT, CDR2 YNNKEL (reference sequence). CDR3 sequence: CASSQDIAPLTDTQYF. In DNA form, the CDR3 reads TGTGCCAGCAGCCAAGACATAGCCCCACTCACAGATACGCAGTATTTT.

This clone appeared once. V is TRBV7-9 and J is TRBJ1-1; tentative D call: TRBD1 (6 bases). V lost 5 bases and J 4 bases, leaving 17 bases between the germline ends. CDR3 length: 15 amino acids. Germline V gene lookup returns CDR1 SEHNR and CDR2 FQNEAQ (reference sequence). The CDR3 here is CASSPRTALGTEAFF. CDR3 DNA sequence: TGTGCCAGCAGCCCCAGGACAGCCTTGGGCACTGAAGCTTTCTTT.

This chain uses TRBV11-2 with TRBJ2-3; a weak D match, TRBD2 (5 bases). Germline V CDR1 and CDR2: SGHAT, FQNNGV. The CDR3 is made up of 16 amino acids. Trimming cost V 6 bases and J 4 bases, with 20 bases left between them. In DNA, the CDR3 is TGTGCCAGCAGTCCATACCGGGGATCCGTTCCAGATACGCAGTATTTT. This translates into CASSPYRGSVPDTQYF.

This sequence joins TRBV7-2 and TRBJ2-1; 14 bases are a match to TRBD2. The length of the CDR3 is 17 residues. CDR1 is SGHTA and CDR2 is FQGNSA in the germline V gene. The ends lost 5 bases at V and 7 bases at J; junction bases unmatched: 10. CDR3 sequence (DNA): TGTGCCAGCAGCCGTGGACTGACTAGCGGGAGGGATAATGAGCAGTTCTTC. It specifies CASSRGLTSGRDNEQFF. Full variable domain (remainder filled in from reference TRBV7-2 and TRBJ2-1): GAGVSQSPSNKVTEKGKDVELRCDPISGHTALYWYRQSLGQGLEFLIYFQGNSAPDKSGLPSDRFSAERTGGSVSTLTIQRTQQEDSAVYLCASSRGLTSGRDNEQFFGPGTRLTVL.

V and J are TRBV6-1 and TRBJ2-3; 8 bases match TRBD2. V dropped 0 bases and J dropped 8; count of bases not matched to a gene: 1. Germline assignment: CDR1 MNHNS and CDR2 SASEGT. CDR3 length equals 13 residues. For the CDR3, the DNA is TGTGCCAGCAGTGAAGCGCGGGGGGCTACGCAGTATTTT. Its protein product is CASSEARGATQYF.

The CDR3 loop is CASSYSPRDGREAFF. The CDR3 DNA sequence: TGTGCCAGCAGTTACTCACCCCGGGACGGGAGAGAAGCTTTCTTT. This rearrangement joins TRBV6-2 or TRBV6-3 to TRBJ1-1; D perhaps matches TRBD1 (5 bases). The CDR3 is made up of 15 amino acids. V was cut by 0 bases and J by 8 bases, with 16 bases left in between. CDR1 MNHEY and CDR2 SVGEGT come from the germline V gene.